The subject of this entry is one T cell receptor beta chain. The record originates from a study of shared clonotypes between healthy human individuals. Study-wide context: Three plates were used per donor for CD4 naive, three for CD4 memory, two for CD8 naive and one for CD8 memory.

Germline assignment: CDR1 SGHVS and CDR2 FNYEAQ. The CDR3 loop spans 15 amino acids. The ends were cut back, 2 bases at V and 7 bases at J, with 17 bases in the middle. The protocol was immunoSEQ multiplex PCR, while the TCRdb copy is restricted to in-frame clones and leaves out a portion. This sample has approximately 2,200,000 clones, with about 92% found just once. Terminally differentiated effector memory CD45RA+ cells were excluded from the naive CD8 cells, which were CD45RO-negative and positively selected for CCR7. Sequenced sample: naive CD8+ T cells from PBMCs. V usage is TRBV7-6 and J usage is TRBJ1-2, with TRBD1 as a possible D gene (6 bases). This clonotype was obtained from a young man in good health. Some clones in this sample may be carry-over from other donors' samples. The CDR3 loop is CASSLRNTGIGGYTF. The CDR3, as DNA: TGTGCCAGCAGCTTAAGAAACACAGGGATCGGTGGCTACACCTTC.